This T cell receptor (beta chain) was observed in a study of identical twins. Study-level points and caveats: Interpretation of the results relied on cross-sectional statistical analysis and not on following the same donors. Cord blood's abundant beta clonotypes had fewer insertions, unlike memory repertoires. Excess twin sharing in beta out-of-frame sequences was weaker.

Deletions cut 4 bases from V and 6 bases from J, with 15 bases between. The CDR3 has 14 residues. Germline V CDR1 and CDR2: SQVTM, ANQGSEA. TCRdb re-analysed the 5' RACE reads in MiXCR, keeping a single row per CDR3 protein. The sample has 1.5 million or so distinct CDR3 sequences, roughly 35% seen once; the top ten hold about 0.3%. Concerning this clonotype: The antigen remains unidentified.

The sequencing sample was made of cord blood. This receptor was identified in a newborn girl in good health. The chain joins TRBV29-1 to TRBJ2-2, with D maybe TRBD1 (6 bases). In DNA form, the CDR3 reads TGCAGCGTTGTACAGGGTTGGGATTCCGGGGAGCTGTTTTTT. It is translated as CSVVQGWDSGELFF.